Listed here is a single T cell receptor (beta chain). Its specific antigen is unknown. No base quality information exists; no much larger clone differs at one position. V lost 3 bases and J lost 13 bases, and the count of bases not matched to a germline gene is 12. According to the germline V gene, CDR1 reads SGHRS and CDR2 reads YFSETQ. Taken from cysteine to phenylalanine, the CDR3 has 13 residues. Of all the DNA, just the CDR3 is kept, 39 bases in frame from base 1. TCRbeta CDR3 regions were amplified from genomic DNA by means of the immunoSEQ Assay, a bias-controlled multiplex PCR. The published analysis was carried out like this. The number of nucleated cells in each sample was estimated by amplification of reference gene primers within the assay. To quantify the absolute abundance of each unique TCRbeta CDR3 rearrangement, sequence reads were collapsed and filtered. For each sample, productive Simpson clonality was calculated as the square root of Simpson's diversity index across productive rearrangements. TCRdb carries this immuneACCESS record with in-frame sequences only. Its versions omit some clonotypes, under half of them owing to an unresolved V gene in the studies checked, with the rest unexplained. Clone size and the V and J calls come from that table; the DNA yielded D and trimming. A total of 150,000 to 200,000 clones appear in this sample, roughly 89% of them only once. The biggest ten clones account for approximately 4.1% of the sample.

This entry belongs to a study of blood T cell repertoires in COVID-19 (dated by TCRdb to 2020 to 2021). Context from the whole study: Samples covering the acute and convalescent phases of COVID-19 were provided by collaborators in the United States, Italy and Spain. Deeply sampled blood TCRbeta repertoires from subjects exposed to, actively infected with, or recovered from COVID-19 were included in the dataset. Where available, HLA class I and class II types were taken from metadata supplied by the sample provider and were not determined by assay-based typing. The prospective study material was composed of cDNA or gDNA derived from T cells, B-cell-depleted T cells, or PBMCs. A de-identified subject ID, COVID-19 status, age in years and sex were almost always included in the sample metadata. The repertoires were released in a freely available public database meant as a resource for research on the immune response to SARS-CoV-2. Samples were obtained from the ongoing ImmuneRACE study (first 160 participants) and from 950 to 1,500 subjects provided by 6 global collaborators.

Overall study results and their limits: Clinical and demographic metadata were provided uncurated, with the amount varying by source and participant.

Samples from volunteer blood donors who had recovered from COVID-19 were contributed by a second Seattle source. Collaborating institutions collected whole blood in K2EDTA tubes following their own protocols. Collaborator samples were shipped for TCRbeta analysis as frozen whole blood, isolated PBMCs, or DNA extracted from either sample type. What was sequenced was peripheral blood. The sequence is built from TRBV5-1 and TRBJ1-2; the central 7 bases match TRBD1. The clonotype was recovered from a woman aged 55-70 years who had recovered from COVID-19. The CDR3 protein sequence reads: CASSWNRDSIPTF. The DNA is as follows: TGCGCCAGCAGCTGGAATCGGGACAGCATCCCCACCTTC.